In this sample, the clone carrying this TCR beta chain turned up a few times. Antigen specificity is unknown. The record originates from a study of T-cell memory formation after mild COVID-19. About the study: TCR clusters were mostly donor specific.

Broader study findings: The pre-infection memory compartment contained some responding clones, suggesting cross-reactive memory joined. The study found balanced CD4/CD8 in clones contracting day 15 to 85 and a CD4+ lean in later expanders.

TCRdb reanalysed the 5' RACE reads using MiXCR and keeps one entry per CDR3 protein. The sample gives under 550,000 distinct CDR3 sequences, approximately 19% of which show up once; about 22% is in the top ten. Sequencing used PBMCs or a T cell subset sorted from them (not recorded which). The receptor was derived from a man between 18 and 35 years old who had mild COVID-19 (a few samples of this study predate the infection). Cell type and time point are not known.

The CDR3 sequence: CASSWISGGTDTQYF. Written as DNA, the CDR3 is TGTGCCAGCAGTTGGATTAGCGGGGGCACAGATACGCAGTATTTT. This chain uses TRBV28 with TRBJ2-3; 8 bases are shared with TRBD2. The CDR3 is 15 residues long. With 4 bases clipped from V and 1 base from J, the junction kept 4 bases outside the gene matches. Germline CDR1 MDHEN, CDR2 SYDVKM.